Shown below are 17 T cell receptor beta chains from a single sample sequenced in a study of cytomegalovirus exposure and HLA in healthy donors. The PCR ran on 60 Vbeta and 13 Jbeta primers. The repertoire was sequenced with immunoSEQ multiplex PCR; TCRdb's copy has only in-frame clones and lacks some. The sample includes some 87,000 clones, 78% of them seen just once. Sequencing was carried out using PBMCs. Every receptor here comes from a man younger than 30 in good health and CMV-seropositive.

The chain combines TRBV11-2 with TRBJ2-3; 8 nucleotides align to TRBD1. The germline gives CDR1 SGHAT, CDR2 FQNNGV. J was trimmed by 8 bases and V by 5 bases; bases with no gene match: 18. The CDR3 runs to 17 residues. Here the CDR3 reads CASSHYRGYSDQGTQYF. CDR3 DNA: TGTGCCAGCAGCCATTACAGGGGGTATAGCGACCAGGGTACGCAGTATTTT.

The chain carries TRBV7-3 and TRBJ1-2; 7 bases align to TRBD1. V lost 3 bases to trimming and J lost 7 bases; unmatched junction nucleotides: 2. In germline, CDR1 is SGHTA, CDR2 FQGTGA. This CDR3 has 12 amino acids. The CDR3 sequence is CASSFNRGGYTF. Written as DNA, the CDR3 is TGTGCCAGCAGCTTCAACAGGGGTGGCTACACCTTC.

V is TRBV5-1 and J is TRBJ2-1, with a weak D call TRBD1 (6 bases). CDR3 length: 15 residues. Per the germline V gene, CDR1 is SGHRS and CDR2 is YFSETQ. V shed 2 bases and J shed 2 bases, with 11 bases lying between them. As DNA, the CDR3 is TGCGCCAGCAGCTTTGGCCAGGGGACCTACAATGAGCAGTTCTTC. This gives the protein CASSFGQGTYNEQFF.

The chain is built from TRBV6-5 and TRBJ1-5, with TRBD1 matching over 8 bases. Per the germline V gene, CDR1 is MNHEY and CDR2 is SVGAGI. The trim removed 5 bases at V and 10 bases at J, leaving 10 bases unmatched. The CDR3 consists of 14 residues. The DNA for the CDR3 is TGTGCCAGCAGTCAGGACAGGGACATTGGACCCCAGCATTTT. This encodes CASSQDRDIGPQHF.

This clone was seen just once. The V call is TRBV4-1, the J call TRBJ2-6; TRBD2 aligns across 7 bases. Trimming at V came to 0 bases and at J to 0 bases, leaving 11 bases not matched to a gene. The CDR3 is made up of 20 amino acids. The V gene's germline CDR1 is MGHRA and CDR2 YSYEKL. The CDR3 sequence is CASSQDGLAAIHSGANVLTF. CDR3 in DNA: TGCGCCAGCAGCCAAGATGGGCTAGCGGCGATACACTCTGGGGCCAACGTCCTGACTTTC.

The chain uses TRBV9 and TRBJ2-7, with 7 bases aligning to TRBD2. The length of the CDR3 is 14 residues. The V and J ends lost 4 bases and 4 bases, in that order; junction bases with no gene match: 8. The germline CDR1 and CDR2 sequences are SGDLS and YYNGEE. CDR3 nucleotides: TGTGCCAGCAGCCTCCGGGACTACACTTACGAGCAGTACTTC. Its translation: CASSLRDYTYEQYF.

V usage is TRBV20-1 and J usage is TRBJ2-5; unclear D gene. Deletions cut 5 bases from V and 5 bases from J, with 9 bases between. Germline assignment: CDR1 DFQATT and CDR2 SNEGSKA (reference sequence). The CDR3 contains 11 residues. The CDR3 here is CSARPGETQYF. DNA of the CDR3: TGCAGTGCTCGCCCCGGTGAGACCCAGTACTTC.

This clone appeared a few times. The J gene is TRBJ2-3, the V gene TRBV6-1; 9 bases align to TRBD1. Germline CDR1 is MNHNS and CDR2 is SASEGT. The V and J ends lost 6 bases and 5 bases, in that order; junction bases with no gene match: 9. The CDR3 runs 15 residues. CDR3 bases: TGTGCCAGCAGAATTGCCGGGACAGGGAAAGATACGCAGTATTTT. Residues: CASRIAGTGKDTQYF.

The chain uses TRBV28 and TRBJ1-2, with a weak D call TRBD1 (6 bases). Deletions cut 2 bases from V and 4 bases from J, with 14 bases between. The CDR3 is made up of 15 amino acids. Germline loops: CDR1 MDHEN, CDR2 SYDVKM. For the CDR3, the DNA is TGTGCCAGCAGTTTACCCCCGACAGGCGGCTATGGCTACACCTTC. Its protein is CASSLPPTGGYGYTF.

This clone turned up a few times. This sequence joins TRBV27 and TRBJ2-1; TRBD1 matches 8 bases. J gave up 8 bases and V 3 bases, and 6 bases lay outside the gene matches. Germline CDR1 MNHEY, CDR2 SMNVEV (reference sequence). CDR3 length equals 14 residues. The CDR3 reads CASSFPDRVYEQFF. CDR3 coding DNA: TGTGCCAGCAGTTTCCCGGACAGGGTATATGAGCAGTTCTTC.

Written as DNA, the CDR3 is TGCGCCAGCAGCTTGGTTGCGGGAGGGAATAATGAGCAGTTCTTC. Translation gives CASSLVAGGNNEQFF. The rearrangement joins TRBV5-1 to TRBJ2-1, with TRBD2 matching over 9 bases. With 0 bases clipped from V and 7 bases from J, the junction kept 5 bases outside the gene matches. This CDR3 has 15 residues. The germline V gene has CDR1 SGHRS and CDR2 YFSETQ.

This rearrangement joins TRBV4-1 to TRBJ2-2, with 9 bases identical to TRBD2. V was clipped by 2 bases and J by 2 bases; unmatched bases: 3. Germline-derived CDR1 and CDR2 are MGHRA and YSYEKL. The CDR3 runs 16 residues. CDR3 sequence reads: CASSQMTSGNTGELFF. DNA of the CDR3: TGCGCCAGCAGCCAAATGACTAGCGGTAACACCGGGGAGCTGTTTTTT.

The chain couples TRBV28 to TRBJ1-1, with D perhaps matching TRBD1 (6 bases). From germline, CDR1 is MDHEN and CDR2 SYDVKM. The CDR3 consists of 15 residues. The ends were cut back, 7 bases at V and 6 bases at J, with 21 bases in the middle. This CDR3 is CASTGLWGPASEAFF. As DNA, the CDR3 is TGTGCCAGCACTGGACTCTGGGGGCCAGCCTCTGAAGCTTTCTTT.

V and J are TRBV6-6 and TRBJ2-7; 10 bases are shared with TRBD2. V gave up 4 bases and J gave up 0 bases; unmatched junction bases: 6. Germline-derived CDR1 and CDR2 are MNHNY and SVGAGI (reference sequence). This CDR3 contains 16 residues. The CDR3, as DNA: TGTGCCAGCAGTTGGACTAGCGGATGGAGCTCCTACGAGCAGTACTTC. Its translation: CASSWTSGWSSYEQYF.

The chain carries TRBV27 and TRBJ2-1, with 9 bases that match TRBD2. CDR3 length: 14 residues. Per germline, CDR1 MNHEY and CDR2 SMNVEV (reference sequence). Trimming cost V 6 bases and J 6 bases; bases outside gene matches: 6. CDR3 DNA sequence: TGTGCCAGCAGGTCCAGCGGGAGGTCCAATGAGCAGTTCTTC. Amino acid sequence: CASRSSGRSNEQFF.

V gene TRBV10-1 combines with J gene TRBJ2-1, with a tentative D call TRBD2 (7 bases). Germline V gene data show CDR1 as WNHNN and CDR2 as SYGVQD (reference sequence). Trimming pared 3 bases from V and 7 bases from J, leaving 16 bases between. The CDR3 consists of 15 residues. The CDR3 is CASSDLGLGGNEQFF. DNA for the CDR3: TGCGCCAGCAGTGACCTAGGACTAGGGGGTAATGAGCAGTTCTTC.

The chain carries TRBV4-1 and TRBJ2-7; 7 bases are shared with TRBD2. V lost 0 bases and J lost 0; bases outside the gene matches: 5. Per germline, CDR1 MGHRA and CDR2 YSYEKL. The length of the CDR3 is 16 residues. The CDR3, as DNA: TGCGCCAGCAGCCAAGAGGTAGCGGGCCCCTCCTACGAGCAGTACTTC. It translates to CASSQEVAGPSYEQYF.